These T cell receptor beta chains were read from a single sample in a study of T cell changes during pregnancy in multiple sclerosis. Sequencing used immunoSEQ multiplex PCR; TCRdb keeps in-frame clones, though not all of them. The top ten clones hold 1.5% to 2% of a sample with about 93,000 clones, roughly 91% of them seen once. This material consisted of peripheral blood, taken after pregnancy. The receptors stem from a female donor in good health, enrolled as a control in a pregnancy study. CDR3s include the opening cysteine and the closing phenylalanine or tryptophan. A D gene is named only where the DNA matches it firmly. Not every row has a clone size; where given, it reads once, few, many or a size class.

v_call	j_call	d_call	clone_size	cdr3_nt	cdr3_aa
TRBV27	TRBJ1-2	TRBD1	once	TGTGCCAGCAGTTTGTCGGACAGGGGGAACTATGGCTACACCTTC	CASSLSDRGNYGYTF
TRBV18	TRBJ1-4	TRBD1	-	TGTGCCAGCTCACCTCGGACAGGAGATGAAAAACTGTTTTTT	CASSPRTGDEKLFF
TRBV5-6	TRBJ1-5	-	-	TGTGCCAGCAGCTTCTCCCCCGAGCAGCCCCAGCATTTT	CASSFSPEQPQHF
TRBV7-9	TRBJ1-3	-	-	TGTGCCAGCAGCTACCGCGAGGGACTGGCCATATATTTT	CASSYREGLAIYF
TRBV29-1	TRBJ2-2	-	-	TGCAGCGTCGGGAGACAATCTGGGGGGGAGCTGTTTTTT	CSVGRQSGGELFF
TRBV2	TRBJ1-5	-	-	TGTGCCAGCACGGCTCGGGAGGGACCAAATCAGCCCCAGCATTTT	CASTAREGPNQPQHF
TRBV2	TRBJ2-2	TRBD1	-	TGTGCCAGCAGTGTTGGGACAGGGCGTACCGGGGAGCTGTTTTTT	CASSVGTGRTGELFF
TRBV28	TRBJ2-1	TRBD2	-	TGTGCCAGCAGATCATCGGGACTAGCGCAAGGTGAGCAGTTCTTC	CASRSSGLAQGEQFF
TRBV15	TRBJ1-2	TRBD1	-	TGTGCCACCAGCAGAGATGGACAGGGGGGCAACTATGGCTACACCTTC	CATSRDGQGGNYGYTF
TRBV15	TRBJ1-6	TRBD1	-	TGTGCCACCGGAGACAGGGGGAGATCACCCCTCCACTTT	CATGDRGRSPLHF
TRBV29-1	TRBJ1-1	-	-	TGCAGCGCCGGCGGGGTAGGCACTGAAGCTTTCTTT	CSAGGVGTEAFF
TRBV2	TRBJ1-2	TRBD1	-	TGTGCCGGCCGAGGACAGGCCTATGTTCTTGCCGATGGCTACACCTTC	CAGRGQAYVLADGYTF
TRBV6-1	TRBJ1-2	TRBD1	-	TGTGCCAGCAGTGGGACAGGGGTTCCCTATGGCTACACCTTC	CASSGTGVPYGYTF